Described below is a single TCR beta chain sequence and its context. The data originate from a study of T-cell memory formation after mild COVID-19. TCRdb independently ran MiXCR on the 5' RACE reads; one entry per CDR3 protein. The data contain fewer than 600,000 distinct CDR3 sequences, about 22% of them singletons. Germline V gives CDR1 SEHNR, CDR2 FQNEAQ (reference sequence). The CDR3 extends over 14 amino acids. V lost 6 bases to trimming and J lost 3 bases, with 12 bases between them. The source material was PBMCs or a T cell subset sorted from them (not recorded which). The TCR sequence derives from an adult woman who had mild COVID-19 (a few samples of this study predate the infection). Cell type and time point are not known. The chain is built from TRBV7-9 and TRBJ2-1; TRBD2 is a possible D gene (6 bases). CDR3 in amino acids: CASSSGGNYNEQFF. The CDR3 DNA reads TGTGCCAGCAGTTCTGGGGGGAACTACAATGAGCAGTTCTTC.